This T cell receptor beta chain was captured by sequencing in a study of regulatory T cells in long-lasting Graves disease. Time point indicated: newly diagnosed GD, antithyroid drugs for less than 3 months. Generation of the TCR library employed RNA extracted from PBMCs. On this clonotype itself: This likely traces to a read error, being one base from a far larger clone.

Investigators prepared the TCR beta libraries by applying iRepertoire HTBI primers and Arm-PCR of CDR3 regions. MiXCR, applied by TCRdb to the multiplex PCR reads, yields one record per CDR3 protein. The data hold more than 300,000 distinct CDR3 sequences, with approximately 12% observed a single time. Looked up from germline, CDR1 is ENHRY and CDR2 is SYGVKD. The CDR3 has 15 residues. Trimming pared 5 bases from V and 6 bases from J, leaving 20 bases between. These data were also reused for a study on T cells in Graves' hyperthyroidism and ophthalmopathy. Per that study: RT-PCR in the first round (using the HTBI primer set) targeted the TCR CDR3.

Source: peripheral blood mononuclear cells (PBMCs), taken at new diagnosis, from a patient treated with antithyroid drugs. The chain uses TRBV10-3 and TRBJ2-7; perhaps D is TRBD1 or TRBD2 (6 bases each). This TCR derives from a woman aged 18-29 years with Graves disease. CDR3 in amino acids: CAISLRGLLTSEQYF. The CDR3 bases are TGTGCCATCAGTCTACGGGGGCTTTTAACGAGCGAGCAGTACTTC.